This T cell receptor (beta chain) was sequenced for a study of radiotherapy plus CTLA-4 blockade in lung cancer. The method was immunoSEQ multiplex PCR; TCRdb's version includes in-frame clones alone and lacks a portion of them. The sample lists 55,000 to 70,000 clones, approximately 80% occurring once. This TCR derives from a human donor with non-small cell lung cancer who had a complete response to radiotherapy plus ipilimumab. The material was peripheral blood, obtained from a patient treated with radiotherapy plus ipilimumab.

The CDR3 DNA reads TGTGCCTGGAGTGTAAAGTTGTTAGCGGCGAACACCGGGGAGCTGTTTTTT. Encoded protein: CAWSVKLLAANTGELFF. The chain joins TRBV30 to TRBJ2-2, with D tentatively TRBD2 (6 bases). Between the trimmed V and J ends, which lost 0 bases and 0 bases, there was a span of 14 bases. The CDR3 runs to 17 residues. The germline CDR1 and CDR2 sequences are GTSNPN and SVGIG (reference sequence).